The clone carrying this T cell receptor beta chain turned up a few times. The record originates from a study of identical twins. MiXCR, applied by TCRdb to the 5' RACE reads, yields one record per CDR3 protein. The sample carries around 670,000 distinct CDR3 sequences, roughly 6% recorded once. Germline CDR1 and CDR2: SGHDT and YYEEEE. V was cut by 0 bases and J by 2 bases, with 11 bases left in between. This CDR3 is 15 amino acids long. Source material: naive T cells sorted from blood. The V gene is TRBV5-6, the J gene TRBJ1-2; D uncertain. This receptor was identified in a young man in good health. The DNA of the CDR3 is TGTGCCAGCAGCTTGGGTCTGGGTGAGAACTATGGCTACACCTTC. Its translation is CASSLGLGENYGYTF.